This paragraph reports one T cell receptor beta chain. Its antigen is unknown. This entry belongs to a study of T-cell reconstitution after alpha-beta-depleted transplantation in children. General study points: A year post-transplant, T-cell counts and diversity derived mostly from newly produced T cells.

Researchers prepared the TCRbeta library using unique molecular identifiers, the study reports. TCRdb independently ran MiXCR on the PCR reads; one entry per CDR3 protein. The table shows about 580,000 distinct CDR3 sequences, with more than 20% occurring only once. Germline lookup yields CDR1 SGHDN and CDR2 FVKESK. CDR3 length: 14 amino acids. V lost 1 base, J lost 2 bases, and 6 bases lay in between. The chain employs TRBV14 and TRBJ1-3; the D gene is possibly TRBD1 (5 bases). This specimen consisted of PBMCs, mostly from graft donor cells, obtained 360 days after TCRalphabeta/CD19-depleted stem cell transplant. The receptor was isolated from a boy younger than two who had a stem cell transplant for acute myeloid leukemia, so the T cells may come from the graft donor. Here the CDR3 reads CASSQVGPGNTIYF. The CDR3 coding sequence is TGTGCCAGCAGCCAAGTGGGACCTGGAAACACCATATATTTT.